A selection of T cell receptor beta chains follows, all from one sample in a study of T-cell reconstitution after alpha-beta-depleted transplantation in children. Via MiXCR, TCRdb re-called the PCR reads, giving one row per CDR3 protein. The repertoire holds 550,000 to 800,000 distinct CDR3 sequences, around 13% seen once, with 0.79% in the top ten. Source: PBMCs, taken before TCRalphabeta/CD19-depleted stem cell transplant. These receptors all come from a girl aged 2 to 9 with congenital amegakaryocytic thrombocytopenia, due to receive a stem cell transplant. The CDR3 runs from the conserved cysteine through the conserved F or W. The order of the fields is J gene, V gene, CDR3 protein.

>TRBJ1-1|TRBV3-1
CASSQEPSGGTEAFF
>TRBJ2-1|TRBV5-1
CASSLQWTRTNEQFF
>TRBJ2-7|TRBV27
CASSLDPQGLQYF
>TRBJ2-7|TRBV5-6
CASSLFTEFTYEQYF
>TRBJ1-1|TRBV15
CATSRDKVDDTEAFF
>TRBJ1-1|TRBV29-1
CSVGFVGAEAFF
>TRBJ1-2|TRBV6-1
CASSEFIGSDGYTF
>TRBJ2-1|TRBV11-2
CASSPSGSFNNEQFF
>TRBJ2-7|TRBV10-3
CAISTGNEQYF
>TRBJ2-2|TRBV5-1
CASSLVARTGELFF
>TRBJ2-7|TRBV5-1
CASSLQTSVDDEQYF
>TRBJ1-1|TRBV12-3/TRBV12-4
CASSLGPYTEAFF
>TRBJ2-7|TRBV18
CASSTFPRKTSYEQYF
>TRBJ2-2|TRBV5-1
CASSPTLAGAAGELFF
>TRBJ2-7|TRBV20-1
CSAGQGADYEQYF
>TRBJ2-5|TRBV29-1
CSVDGVRAPEETQYF
>TRBJ2-1|TRBV7-3
CASAPKAMSAQNEQFF
>TRBJ2-3|TRBV20-1
CSGGDRGFTDTQYF
>TRBJ1-1|TRBV10-3
CAISESISSHTEAFF
>TRBJ2-7|TRBV4-1
CASSQEGYRGAYEQYF
>TRBJ2-5|TRBV29-1
CSVETGAETQYF
>TRBJ2-7|TRBV28
CASRVDPGYEQYF
>TRBJ2-7|TRBV6-6
CASSFGTYGWF
>TRBJ2-2|TRBV29-1
CSVEAPLVTGELFF
>TRBJ2-7|TRBV20-1
CSVFATGALEQYF
>TRBJ2-3|TRBV29-1
CSVAARLSDTQYF
>TRBJ2-5|TRBV20-1
CCVREGQETQYF